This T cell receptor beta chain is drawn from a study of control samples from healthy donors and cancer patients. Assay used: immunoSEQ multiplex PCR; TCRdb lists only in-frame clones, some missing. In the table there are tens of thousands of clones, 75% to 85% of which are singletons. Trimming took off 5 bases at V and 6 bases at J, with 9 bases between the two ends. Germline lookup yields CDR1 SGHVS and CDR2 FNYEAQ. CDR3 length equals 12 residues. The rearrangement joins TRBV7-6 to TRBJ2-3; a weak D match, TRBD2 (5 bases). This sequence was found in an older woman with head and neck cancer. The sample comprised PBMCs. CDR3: CASSPRGDTQYF. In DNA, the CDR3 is TGTGCCAGCAGCCCCAGAGGGGATACGCAGTATTTT.